This paragraph reports one TCR beta chain. Produced via immunoSEQ multiplex PCR; TCRdb's table is partial and in-frame only. The table has roughly 72,000 clones, around 94% seen once; the top ten hold roughly 0.14%. The data are from a study of T cell changes during pregnancy in multiple sclerosis. Germline V CDR1 and CDR2: SEHNR, FQNEAQ (reference sequence). V was pared by 1 base and J by 9 bases, with 22 bases of the junction left unmatched. The CDR3 has 19 residues. The sequence was collected from a female donor with multiple sclerosis, enrolled in a pregnancy study. The specimen comprised CD4+ T cells from peripheral blood mononuclear cells, sampled after pregnancy. The chain has TRBV7-9 and TRBJ2-3, with 7 bases that match TRBD2. The CDR3, as DNA: TGTGCCAGCAGCTTAGAATTCTCTGCGTGGGAGGGCTCCGTGAAAACGCAGTATTTT. It yields the protein CASSLEFSAWEGSVKTQYF.